The 4 T cell receptor beta chains given below trace back to one sample, sequenced in a study of blood T cell repertoires in COVID-19. Libraries were prepared by immunoSEQ multiplex PCR; TCRdb keeps only in-frame clonotypes and omits some of them. This table holds about 79,000 clones, roughly 90% found once. The specimen sequenced was peripheral blood. The receptors shown here come from a man aged 65 to 79 with active or convalescent COVID-19.

This sequence joins TRBV24-1 and TRBJ2-3; 10 bases agree with TRBD2. Per the germline V gene, CDR1 is KGHDR and CDR2 is SFDVKD. This CDR3 contains 16 residues. The J segment lost 2 bases and the V segment lost 1 base, leaving 2 bases of the junction unmatched. CDR3 loop: CATSDFTSGVTDTQYF. In DNA form, the CDR3 reads TGTGCCACCAGTGATTTCACTAGCGGGGTCACAGATACGCAGTATTTT.

V usage is TRBV5-6 and J usage is TRBJ1-2; TRBD1 matches 11 bases. The CDR3 spans 14 residues. V shed 4 bases, J shed 6 bases, and the junction held 5 bases outside the gene matches. Germline V gene lookup returns CDR1 SGHDT and CDR2 YYEEEE. Here the CDR3 reads CASSTDRGLDGYTF. Here the CDR3 DNA reads TGTGCCAGCAGCACGGACAGGGGGCTAGATGGCTACACCTTC. Full variable domain (outside the CDR3, taken from reference TRBV5-6 and TRBJ1-2): DAGVTQSPTHLIKTRGQQVTLRCSPKSGHDTVSWYQQALGQGPQFIFQYYEEEERQRGNFPDRFSGHQFPNYSSELNVNALLLGDSALYLCASSTDRGLDGYTFGSGTRLTVV.

The chain employs TRBV28 and TRBJ2-5; 7 positions match TRBD1. The CDR3 loop spans 15 amino acids. The V gene's germline CDR1 is MDHEN and CDR2 SYDVKM. V gave up 5 bases and J gave up 1 base; unmatched junction bases: 7. The CDR3 bases are TGTGCCAGCAGTACGCGACAGGGCTCCCAAGAGACCCAGTACTTC. Translating gives CASSTRQGSQETQYF. Together with reference TRBV28 and TRBJ2-5, the CDR3 gives the full variable domain: DVKVTQSSRYLVKRTGEKVFLECVQDMDHENMFWYRQDPGLGLRLIYFSYDVKMKEKGDIPEGYSVSREKKERFSLILESASTNQTSMYLCASSTRQGSQETQYFGPGTRLLVL.

This clone has just one count. The chain employs TRBV9 and TRBJ2-7, with a possible D match to TRBD1 (6 bases). Deletions cut 2 bases from V and 2 bases from J, with 17 bases between. CDR3 length equals 16 residues. Germline V gives CDR1 SGDLS, CDR2 YYNGEE. In DNA form, the CDR3 reads TGTGCCAGCAGCGTCGAACCCGGGACATCTCCCTACGAGCAGTACTTC. This codes for CASSVEPGTSPYEQYF. The full variable domain, its missing parts supplied by reference TRBV9 and TRBJ2-7, is DSGVTQTPKHLITATGQRVTLRCSPRSGDLSVYWYQQSLDQGLQFLIQYYNGEERAKGNILERFSAQQFPDLHSELNLSSLELGDSALYFCASSVEPGTSPYEQYFGPGTRLTVT.